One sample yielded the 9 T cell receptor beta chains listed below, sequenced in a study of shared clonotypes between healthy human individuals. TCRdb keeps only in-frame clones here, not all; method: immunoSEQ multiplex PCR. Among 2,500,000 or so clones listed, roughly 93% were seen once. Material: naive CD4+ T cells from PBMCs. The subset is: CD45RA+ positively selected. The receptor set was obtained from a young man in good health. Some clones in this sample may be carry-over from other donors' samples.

CDR3 DNA: TGTGCCATCAGTGAGTTGGGGGGCAGGACTGAAGCTTTCTTT. Its protein is CAISELGGRTEAFF. V and J are TRBV10-3 and TRBJ1-1, with TRBD1 as a possible D gene (6 bases). Germline CDR1 ENHRY, CDR2 SYGVKD. V was cut by 1 base and J by 5 bases, with 11 bases left in between. The CDR3 is 14 residues long.

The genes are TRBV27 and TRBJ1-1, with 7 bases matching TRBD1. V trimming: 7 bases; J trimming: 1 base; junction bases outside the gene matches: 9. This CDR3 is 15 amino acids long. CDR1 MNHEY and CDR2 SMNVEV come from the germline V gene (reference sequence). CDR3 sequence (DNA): TGTGCCAGCACCCTCACACAGGGGCGGAACACTGAAGCTTTCTTT. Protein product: CASTLTQGRNTEAFF.

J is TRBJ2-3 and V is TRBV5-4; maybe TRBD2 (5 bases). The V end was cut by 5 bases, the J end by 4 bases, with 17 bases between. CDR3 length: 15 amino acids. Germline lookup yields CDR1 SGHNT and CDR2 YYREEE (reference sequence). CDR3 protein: CASSTRIASADTQYF. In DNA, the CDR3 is TGTGCCAGCAGTACGCGGATAGCGAGTGCAGATACGCAGTATTTT.

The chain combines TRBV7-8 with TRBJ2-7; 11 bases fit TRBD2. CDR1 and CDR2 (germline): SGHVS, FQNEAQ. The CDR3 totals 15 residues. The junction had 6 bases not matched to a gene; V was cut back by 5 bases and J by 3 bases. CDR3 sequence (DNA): TGTGCCAGCAGCGAGGGACTAGCGGCCGTCTACGAGCAGTACTTC. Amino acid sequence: CASSEGLAAVYEQYF.

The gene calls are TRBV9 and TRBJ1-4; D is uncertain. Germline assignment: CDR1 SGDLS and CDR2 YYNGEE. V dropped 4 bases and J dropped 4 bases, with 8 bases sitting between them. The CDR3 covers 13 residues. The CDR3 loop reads CASSPGINEKLFF. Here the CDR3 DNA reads TGTGCCAGCAGCCCCGGGATTAATGAAAAACTGTTTTTT.

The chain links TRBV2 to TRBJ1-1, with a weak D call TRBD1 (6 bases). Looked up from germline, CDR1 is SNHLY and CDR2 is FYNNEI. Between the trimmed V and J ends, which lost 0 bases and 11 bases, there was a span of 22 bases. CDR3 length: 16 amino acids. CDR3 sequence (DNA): TGTGCCAGCAGTGAAGCCGTCTCGGCAGGGGAGGCGGGGGCTTTCTTT. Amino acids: CASSEAVSAGEAGAFF.

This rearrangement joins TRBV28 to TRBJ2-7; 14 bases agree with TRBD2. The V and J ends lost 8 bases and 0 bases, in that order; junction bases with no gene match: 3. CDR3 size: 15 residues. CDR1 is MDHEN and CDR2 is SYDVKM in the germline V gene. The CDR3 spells CASGTSGGLSYEQYF. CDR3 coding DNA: TGTGCCAGCGGGACTAGCGGGGGCCTCTCCTACGAGCAGTACTTC.

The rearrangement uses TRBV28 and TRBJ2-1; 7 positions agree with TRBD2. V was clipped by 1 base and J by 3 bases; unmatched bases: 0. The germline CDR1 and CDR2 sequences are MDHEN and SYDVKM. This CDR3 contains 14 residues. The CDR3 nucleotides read TGTGCCAGCAGTTTATTAGCGGGCTACAATGAGCAGTTCTTC. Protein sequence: CASSLLAGYNEQFF.

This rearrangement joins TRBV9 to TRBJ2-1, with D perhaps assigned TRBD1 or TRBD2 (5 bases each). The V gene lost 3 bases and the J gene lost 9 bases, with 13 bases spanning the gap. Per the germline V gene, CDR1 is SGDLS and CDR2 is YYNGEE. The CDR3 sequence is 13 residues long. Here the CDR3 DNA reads TGTGCCAGCAGCGAGGGGACCCAGACTGAGCAGTTCTTC. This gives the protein CASSEGTQTEQFF.